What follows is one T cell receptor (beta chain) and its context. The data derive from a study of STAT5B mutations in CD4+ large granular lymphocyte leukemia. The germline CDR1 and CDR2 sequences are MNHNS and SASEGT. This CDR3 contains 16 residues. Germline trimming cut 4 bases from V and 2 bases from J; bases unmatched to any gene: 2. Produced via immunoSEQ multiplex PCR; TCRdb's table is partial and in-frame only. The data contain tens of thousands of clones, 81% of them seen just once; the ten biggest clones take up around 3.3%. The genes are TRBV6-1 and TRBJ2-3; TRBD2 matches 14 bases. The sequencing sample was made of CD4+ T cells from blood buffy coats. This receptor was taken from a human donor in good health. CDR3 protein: CASSGLAGGLTDTQYF. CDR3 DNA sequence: TGTGCCAGCAGTGGACTAGCGGGGGGGCTCACAGATACGCAGTATTTT.